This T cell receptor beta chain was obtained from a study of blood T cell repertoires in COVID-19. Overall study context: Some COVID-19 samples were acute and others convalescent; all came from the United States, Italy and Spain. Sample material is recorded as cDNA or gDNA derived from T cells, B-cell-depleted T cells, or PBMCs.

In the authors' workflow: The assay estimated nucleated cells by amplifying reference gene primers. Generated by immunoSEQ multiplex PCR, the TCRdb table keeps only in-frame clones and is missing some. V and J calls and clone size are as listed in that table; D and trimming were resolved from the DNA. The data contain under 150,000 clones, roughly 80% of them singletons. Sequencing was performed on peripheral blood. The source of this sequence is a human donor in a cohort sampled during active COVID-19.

The CDR3 nucleotides are TGTGCCAGCAGACGGACCGGGACAGCGAACACTGAAGCTTTCTTT. It specifies CASRRTGTANTEAFF. This chain connects TRBV27 to TRBJ1-1; 7 bases are a match to TRBD1. CDR1 and CDR2 from the germline V gene are MNHEY and SMNVEV (reference sequence). V trimming: 6 bases; J trimming: 1 base; junction bases outside the gene matches: 8. The CDR3 consists of 15 residues.